The 17 T cell receptor beta chains below come from one sample, sequenced in a study of Ad26.COV2.S vaccination and SARS-CoV-2 variants. The method was immunoSEQ multiplex PCR; TCRdb's version includes in-frame clones alone and lacks a portion of them. The sample lists roughly 140,000 clones; about nine tenths were seen once. The sample consisted of peripheral blood, taken after recovery from COVID-19. These receptors were taken from a human donor who had recovered from COVID-19.

This chain joins TRBV7-2 and TRBJ1-5; TRBD1 is a possible D gene (5 bases). The CDR3 runs 13 residues. Trimming took 3 bases from V and 7 from J, leaving 10 bases between them. Germline-derived CDR1 and CDR2 are SGHTA and FQGNSA. Here the CDR3 DNA reads TGTGCCAGCAGCTTTGGGGGACTCCAGCCCCAGCATTTT. It yields the protein CASSFGGLQPQHF. Looking up the rest from reference TRBV7-2 and TRBJ1-5 gives the full variable domain: GAGVSQSPSNKVTEKGKDVELRCDPISGHTALYWYRQSLGQGLEFLIYFQGNSAPDKSGLPSDRFSAERTGGSVSTLTIQRTQQEDSAVYLCASSFGGLQPQHFGDGTRLSIL.

The CDR3 coding sequence is TGTGCCAGCAGCTTGGGCCCCCCTCGGGTTTACTCCTACGAGCAGTACTTC. Translated: CASSLGPPRVYSYEQYF. The chain carries TRBV5-5 and TRBJ2-7; D remains ambiguous. The CDR3 has 17 amino acids. The V gene lost 0 bases and the J gene lost 0 bases, with 16 bases spanning the gap. In germline, CDR1 is SGHKS, CDR2 YYEKEE (reference sequence). Full variable domain (rest looked up from reference TRBV5-5 and TRBJ2-7): DAGVTQSPTHLIKTRGQQVTLRCSPISGHKSVSWYQQVLGQGPQFIFQYYEKEERGRGNFPDRFSARQFPNYSSELNVNALLLGDSALYLCASSLGPPRVYSYEQYFGPGTRLTVT.

The gene calls are TRBV7-2 and TRBJ2-2; 7 nucleotides agree with TRBD2. With V trimmed by 1 base and J by 6 bases, 8 bases remained unmatched. The CDR3 runs to 16 residues. CDR1 and CDR2 from the germline V gene are SGHTA and FQGNSA. The DNA of the CDR3 is TGTGCCAGCAGCTTAGGGCGGACTAGATCTGCCGGGGAGCTGTTTTTT. Encoded protein: CASSLGRTRSAGELFF.

This chain connects TRBV23-1 to TRBJ2-3, with a tentative D call TRBD1 (7 bases). TRBV23-1 is assigned to the ORF class and has an uncertain function. This CDR3 contains 22 residues. Deletions cut 0 bases from V and 0 bases from J, with 28 bases between. The DNA for the CDR3 is TGCGCCAGCAGTCAATCGCGCGGGGACAGACACAAGAAACGGACTAGCACAGATACGCAGTATTTT. Translated, it gives CASSQSRGDRHKKRTSTDTQYF.

This clone was observed once. This chain uses TRBV18 with TRBJ2-7; possible D gene TRBD1, 6 bases. CDR1 is KGHSH and CDR2 is LQKENI in the germline V gene. The CDR3 runs 16 residues. Trimming cost V 2 bases and J 2 bases, with 16 bases left between them. The CDR3 DNA reads TGTGCCAGCTCACCAACCTCTCCCACAGGGACCTACGAGCAGTACTTC. Translation gives CASSPTSPTGTYEQYF.

As for this clone: The junction does not match germline at one end; this may be a read error. The chain links TRBV7-7 to TRBJ2-3; unclear D gene. CDR1 and CDR2 from the germline V gene are SSHAT and FNYEAQ (reference sequence). CDR3 size: 12 residues. DNA of the CDR3: TGTGCTAGCAGCCCTCTGCCAGATACGCAGTATTTT. Amino acid sequence: CASSPLPDTQYF.

The rearrangement links TRBV27 to TRBJ1-6; no reliable D call. From germline, CDR1 is MNHEY and CDR2 SMNVEV (reference sequence). Trimming stripped 5 bases from V and 7 bases from J, with 9 bases between. The CDR3 is made up of 13 amino acids. This CDR3 is CASSTKKNSPLHF. CDR3 in DNA: TGTGCCAGCAGTACCAAGAAGAATTCACCCCTCCACTTT.

This chain connects TRBV6-1 to TRBJ2-7; no reliable D call. CDR3 length equals 16 residues. Trimming left V 2 bases short and J 4 bases short, with 18 bases between. Germline V gene data show CDR1 as MNHNS and CDR2 as SASEGT. As DNA, the CDR3 is TGTGCCAGCAGTGAAAGGAGAGAACCTCGACCTTACGAGCAGTACTTC. As protein: CASSERREPRPYEQYF.

This chain connects TRBV5-4 to TRBJ2-3; TRBD1 aligns across 8 bases. This CDR3 region has 16 residues. The germline gives CDR1 SGHNT, CDR2 YYREEE (reference sequence). J lost 6 bases, V lost 0 bases, and 9 bases had no gene match. CDR3 DNA sequence: TGTGCCAGCAGCTTGGCAGGGCAGGGGGCAAAGGATACGCAGTATTTT. This gives the protein CASSLAGQGAKDTQYF.

This chain uses TRBV11-2 with TRBJ2-7; D gene ambiguous. CDR1 and CDR2 (germline): SGHAT, FQNNGV. The CDR3 is 14 amino acids. With 3 bases removed from V and 2 bases from J, the gap between germline ends came to 11 bases. CDR3 sequence reads: CASSFVGRPYEQYF. In DNA form, the CDR3 reads TGTGCCAGCAGCTTCGTAGGCAGGCCCTACGAGCAGTACTTC.

CDR3 bases: TGTGCCAGCAGCGGTACGGGGGGCGGTGGCGGGGAGCTGTTTTTT. Protein sequence: CASSGTGGGGGELFF. This rearrangement joins TRBV9 to TRBJ2-2; a possible D gene is TRBD2 (7 bases). Trimming removed 3 bases at V and 7 bases at J, with 16 bases between. The CDR3 has 15 amino acids. Germline values: CDR1 SGDLS, CDR2 YYNGEE.

Worth noting for this clone: The junction shows a germline mismatch at one end, possibly a read error. The chain links TRBV6-5 to TRBJ2-3; 8 positions agree with TRBD2. This CDR3 contains 16 residues. Germline V gene lookup returns CDR1 MNHEY and CDR2 SVGAGI. DNA for the CDR3: TGTGCCAGTAGTTCGGGGGGGAGTAGGTTGGGAGATACGCAGTATTTT. Its protein is CASSSGGSRLGDTQYF.

The V gene is TRBV10-1, the J gene TRBJ1-1; D gene uncertain. Germline V lookup: CDR1 WNHNN, CDR2 SYGVQD (reference sequence). Trimming removed 2 bases at V and 10 bases at J, with 14 bases between. This CDR3 has 13 amino acids. The CDR3 DNA follows: TGCGCCAGCAGTGAGCTCCCGGGATCAGGAGCTTTCTTT. Amino acids: CASSELPGSGAFF.

CDR3 nucleotide sequence: TGTGCCAGCAGGACCGGTGACAGGGGGATTGCTGAAGCTTTCTTT. This translates into CASRTGDRGIAEAFF. The V gene is TRBV28, the J gene TRBJ1-1; 9 bases map to TRBD1. The CDR3 covers 15 residues. Trimming cost V 6 bases and J 6 bases; bases outside gene matches: 11. Germline assignment: CDR1 MDHEN and CDR2 SYDVKM.

The rearrangement joins TRBV19 to TRBJ1-5; no clear D. Trimming cost V 7 bases and J 5 bases, with 15 bases left between them. This CDR3 spans 14 amino acids. CDR1 LNHDA and CDR2 SQIVND come from the germline V gene (reference sequence). As DNA, the CDR3 is TGTGCCAGTAACTCAGACGTCCCCCATCAGCCCCAGCATTTT. It specifies CASNSDVPHQPQHF.

The chain employs TRBV19 and TRBJ2-7; possibly TRBD1 or TRBD2 for D (5 bases each). V was shortened by 1 base and J by 2 bases, with 12 bases between the two germline ends. CDR1 LNHDA and CDR2 SQIVND come from the germline V gene (reference sequence). The CDR3 length is 15 residues. The CDR3 DNA reads as TGTGCCAGTAGTATAGTAGGCCAGGGAGCCTACGAGCAGTACTTC. Amino acid sequence: CASSIVGQGAYEQYF.

The V gene is TRBV9, the J gene TRBJ2-4, with 9 bases fitting TRBD1. The germline V gene encodes CDR1 SGDLS and CDR2 YYNGEE. This CDR3 contains 15 residues. J was trimmed by 6 bases and V by 4 bases; bases with no gene match: 8. Written as DNA, the CDR3 is TGTGCCAGCAGCCCCCGGGACAGGGAAAGAAACATTCAGTACTTC. Translated, it gives CASSPRDRERNIQYF.